This T cell receptor beta chain is drawn from a study of T cells in Graves' hyperthyroidism and ophthalmopathy. Each person with ophthalmopathy scored at least 3 on the Clinical Activity Score, reached NOSPECS grade 4 or higher, and had been ill under 3 months. Diagnostic decisions used clinical symptoms, serum thyroxine and TRAb, thyroid ultrasound and orbital computed tomography. The CDR3 is made up of 14 amino acids. Trimming cost V 6 bases and J 4 bases; bases outside gene matches: 6. Germline values: CDR1 SGHTA, CDR2 FQGNSA. The table lists this clonotype with many counts. Its antigen is still unknown. Amplified regions were TCR beta CDR3 sequences from RNA transcripts. First-round RT-PCR with HTBI primers amplified the TCR CDR3 region. Via MiXCR, TCRdb re-called the multiplex PCR reads, giving one row per CDR3 protein. The profile shows 250,000 to 350,000 distinct CDR3 sequences, approximately 17% of them singletons.

Whole-study results and caveats: For ophthalmopathy, model prediction preceded onset by a median roughly 6.5 months. Blood also showed most of the thyroid clonotypes that were expanded above 0.001.

The rearrangement links TRBV7-2 to TRBJ2-1; TRBD1 agrees at 7 bases. The TCR was taken from an older woman with Graves' ophthalmopathy. Sequences were obtained from blood. The CDR3 loop reads CASRPGQLYNEQFF. CDR3 coding DNA: TGTGCCAGCAGACCGGGACAGCTTTACAATGAGCAGTTCTTC.